These T cell receptor beta chains were read from a single sample in a study of shared clonotypes between healthy human individuals. TCRdb keeps only in-frame clones here, not all; method: immunoSEQ multiplex PCR. The sample records a few million clones, around 92% being singletons. The sequencing sample was made of naive CD4+ T cells from PBMCs. These receptors were taken from a man aged 18-30 years in good health. Some clones in this sample may be carry-over from other donors' samples. Each CDR3 is given with its conserved first and last residue. Each record gives: V gene, J gene, clone size, D gene, CDR3 protein, CDR3 DNA. D genes are given only for firm matches. Size is stated for part of the rows, as once, few or many counts, or as a class when the clone is expanded.

V: TRBV18
J: TRBJ2-4
size: once
D: .
CDR3: CASSPGSKNIQYF
DNA: TGTGCCAGCTCACCGGGGAGTAAAAACATTCAGTACTTC

V: TRBV28
J: TRBJ2-3
size: .
D: .
CDR3: CASGTVYPPTDTQYF
DNA: TGTGCCAGCGGGACGGTATATCCGCCTACAGATACGCAGTATTTT

V: TRBV9
J: TRBJ2-5
size: .
D: TRBD2
CDR3: CASSAGGSQETQYF
DNA: TGTGCCAGCAGCGCCGGGGGGAGCCAAGAGACCCAGTACTTC

V: TRBV28
J: TRBJ2-3
size: .
D: .
CDR3: CASSSAQGSKTDTQYF
DNA: TGTGCCAGCAGTTCTGCCCAGGGCAGCAAAACAGATACGCAGTATTTT

V: TRBV19
J: TRBJ2-1
size: .
D: TRBD2
CDR3: CASSIIKAGGPVPAADLNEQFF
DNA: TGTGCCAGTAGTATAATTAAGGCGGGAGGGCCGGTACCCGCCGCAGATCTAAATGAGCAGTTCTTC

V: TRBV7-2
J: TRBJ1-2
size: .
D: TRBD1
CDR3: CASSRQGVGGYTF
DNA: TGTGCCAGCAGCCGACAGGGGGTCGGTGGCTACACCTTC

V: TRBV30
J: TRBJ1-6
size: .
D: .
CDR3: CAWSRRSPLHF
DNA: TGTGCCTGGAGTCGCCGGTCACCCCTCCACTTT

V: TRBV6-1
J: TRBJ2-3
size: .
D: TRBD2
CDR3: CASSGIAGGGADTQYF
DNA: TGTGCCAGCAGTGGAATAGCGGGGGGGGGCGCAGATACGCAGTATTTT

V: TRBV29-1
J: TRBJ2-7
size: .
D: TRBD1
CDR3: CSVAAGTGDYEQYF
DNA: TGCAGCGTTGCAGCCGGGACAGGGGACTACGAGCAGTACTTC

V: TRBV28
J: TRBJ1-1
size: .
D: TRBD1
CDR3: CASSPPGGDNTEAFF
DNA: TGTGCCAGCAGCCCCCCAGGGGGCGATAACACTGAAGCTTTCTTT

V: TRBV10-3
J: TRBJ2-7
size: .
D: TRBD2
CDR3: CAIRKAGGDEQYF
DNA: TGTGCCATCAGAAAAGCGGGAGGTGACGAGCAGTACTTC

V: TRBV5-1
J: TRBJ1-1
size: .
D: .
CDR3: CASSSVYGTRAFF
DNA: TGCGCCAGCAGCTCCGTATACGGAACCAGGGCTTTCTTT

V: TRBV6-5
J: TRBJ2-5
size: .
D: TRBD1
CDR3: CASSGTEETQYF
DNA: TGTGCCAGCAGCGGGACAGAAGAGACCCAGTACTTC

V: TRBV7-9
J: TRBJ1-1
size: .
D: .
CDR3: CASSLAGERTEAFF
DNA: TGTGCCAGCAGCTTAGCAGGGGAGAGGACTGAAGCTTTCTTT

V: TRBV5-1
J: TRBJ2-5
size: .
D: .
CDR3: CASSLGPAQETQYF
DNA: TGCGCCAGCAGCTTGGGCCCGGCCCAAGAGACCCAGTACTTC

V: TRBV5-1
J: TRBJ2-2
size: once
D: .
CDR3: CASSPNGEAGELFF
DNA: TGCGCCAGCAGCCCGAACGGGGAAGCCGGGGAGCTGTTTTTT

V: TRBV6-1
J: TRBJ1-1
size: .
D: .
CDR3: CASIIGRTEAFF
DNA: TGTGCCAGCATCATCGGGAGGACTGAAGCTTTCTTT

V: TRBV18
J: TRBJ2-1
size: .
D: .
CDR3: CASSQGQLSYNEQFF
DNA: TGTGCCAGCTCACAAGGACAGCTCTCCTACAATGAGCAGTTCTTC

V: TRBV18
J: TRBJ2-7
size: .
D: .
CDR3: CASARGRTETYEQYF
DNA: TGTGCCAGCGCCCGCGGTAGAACAGAGACCTACGAGCAGTACTTC

V: TRBV9
J: TRBJ2-7
size: once
D: .
CDR3: CASSRDPSYEQYF
DNA: TGTGCCAGCAGCCGAGACCCGTCCTACGAGCAGTACTTC

V: TRBV5-1
J: TRBJ2-7
size: .
D: TRBD2
CDR3: CASSLRAGVGPEQYF
DNA: TGCGCCAGCAGCCTGCGGGCGGGAGTGGGTCCCGAGCAGTACTTC

V: TRBV10-3
J: TRBJ2-3
size: .
D: TRBD1
CDR3: CAASAGTANTDTQYF
DNA: TGTGCCGCATCCGCCGGGACAGCGAACACAGATACGCAGTATTTT

V: TRBV7-2
J: TRBJ2-1
size: .
D: .
CDR3: CASSLRALNEQFF
DNA: TGTGCCAGCAGCTTACGGGCCCTCAATGAGCAGTTCTTC

V: TRBV11-2
J: TRBJ2-5
size: .
D: .
CDR3: CASSLIRSVTQYF
DNA: TGTGCCAGCAGCTTAATTCGATCGGTGACCCAGTACTTC

V: TRBV10-1
J: TRBJ2-1
size: .
D: .
CDR3: CASSEPGTTYNEQFF
DNA: TGCGCCAGCAGTGAGCCCGGCACCACCTACAATGAGCAGTTCTTC

V: TRBV29-1
J: TRBJ2-7
size: .
D: TRBD1
CDR3: CSATRGTGGYEQYF
DNA: TGCAGCGCAACACGGGGGACAGGGGGCTACGAGCAGTACTTC

V: TRBV7-9
J: TRBJ1-4
size: .
D: TRBD1
CDR3: CASSLETGIEKLFF
DNA: TGTGCCAGCAGCCTAGAGACAGGGATAGAAAAACTGTTTTTT

V: TRBV15
J: TRBJ2-2
size: .
D: .
CDR3: CATSREGGGGGELFF
DNA: TGTGCCACCAGCAGAGAGGGAGGAGGGGGCGGGGAGCTGTTTTTT

V: TRBV4-3
J: TRBJ2-5
size: .
D: TRBD1
CDR3: CASSPGTGRFQETQYF
DNA: TGCGCCAGCAGCCCCGGGACAGGGCGATTCCAAGAGACCCAGTACTTC

V: TRBV18
J: TRBJ2-3
size: once
D: TRBD2
CDR3: CASSLGLAGTDTQYF
DNA: TGTGCCAGCTCACTGGGACTAGCGGGCACAGATACGCAGTATTTT

V: TRBV6-1
J: TRBJ2-5
size: .
D: .
CDR3: CASRMGQETQYF
DNA: TGTGCCAGCAGAATGGGCCAAGAGACCCAGTACTTC

V: TRBV28
J: TRBJ2-5
size: .
D: .
CDR3: CASKERRIQETQYF
DNA: TGTGCCAGCAAGGAGCGACGGATCCAAGAGACCCAGTACTTC

V: TRBV5-4
J: TRBJ2-5
size: .
D: .
CDR3: CASSLGLLGGAETQYF
DNA: TGTGCCAGCAGCTTGGGGTTATTGGGGGGCGCCGAGACCCAGTACTTC

V: TRBV13
J: TRBJ1-5
size: .
D: TRBD1
CDR3: CASSLRLGQGNQPQHF
DNA: TGTGCCAGCAGCCTCCGCTTAGGACAGGGAAATCAGCCCCAGCATTTT

V: TRBV6-5
J: TRBJ1-5
size: .
D: TRBD1
CDR3: CASSPDRVAGQPQHF
DNA: TGTGCCAGCAGCCCCGACAGGGTCGCTGGTCAGCCCCAGCATTTT

V: TRBV6-1
J: TRBJ2-3
size: .
D: TRBD2
CDR3: CASSEPNQGASGSGTQYF
DNA: TGTGCCAGCAGTGAACCCAATCAGGGGGCTAGCGGGAGTGGTACGCAGTATTTT

V: TRBV11-2
J: TRBJ2-3
size: .
D: .
CDR3: CASSERYGGSTDTQYF
DNA: TGTGCCAGCAGCGAGCGGTATGGGGGGAGCACAGATACGCAGTATTTT

V: TRBV5-6
J: TRBJ2-7
size: .
D: .
CDR3: CASSLEQVTEQYF
DNA: TGTGCCAGCAGCTTGGAACAGGTTACCGAGCAGTACTTC

V: TRBV28
J: TRBJ2-7
size: .
D: .
CDR3: CASRPDDLYEQYF
DNA: TGTGCCAGCAGACCCGACGACCTCTACGAGCAGTACTTC

V: TRBV28
J: TRBJ1-1
size: .
D: TRBD1
CDR3: CASERDSDRPVRAFF
DNA: TGTGCCAGCGAGAGGGACTCGGACAGGCCAGTAAGAGCTTTCTTT

V: TRBV2
J: TRBJ2-1
size: .
D: .
CDR3: CASSGLLPSSYNEQFF
DNA: TGTGCCAGCAGTGGCCTCCTGCCGAGCTCCTACAATGAGCAGTTCTTC

V: TRBV18
J: TRBJ1-1
size: .
D: TRBD1
CDR3: CASSRATGGTEAFF
DNA: TGTGCCAGCTCACGTGCTACAGGGGGCACTGAAGCTTTCTTT

V: TRBV5-4
J: TRBJ2-7
size: .
D: TRBD1
CDR3: CASRRGQGYVYEQYF
DNA: TGTGCCAGCAGGCGGGGACAGGGTTATGTCTACGAGCAGTACTTC

V: TRBV19
J: TRBJ2-2
size: once
D: .
CDR3: CASRRGPNTGELFF
DNA: TGTGCCAGTCGCAGGGGCCCGAACACCGGGGAGCTGTTTTTT